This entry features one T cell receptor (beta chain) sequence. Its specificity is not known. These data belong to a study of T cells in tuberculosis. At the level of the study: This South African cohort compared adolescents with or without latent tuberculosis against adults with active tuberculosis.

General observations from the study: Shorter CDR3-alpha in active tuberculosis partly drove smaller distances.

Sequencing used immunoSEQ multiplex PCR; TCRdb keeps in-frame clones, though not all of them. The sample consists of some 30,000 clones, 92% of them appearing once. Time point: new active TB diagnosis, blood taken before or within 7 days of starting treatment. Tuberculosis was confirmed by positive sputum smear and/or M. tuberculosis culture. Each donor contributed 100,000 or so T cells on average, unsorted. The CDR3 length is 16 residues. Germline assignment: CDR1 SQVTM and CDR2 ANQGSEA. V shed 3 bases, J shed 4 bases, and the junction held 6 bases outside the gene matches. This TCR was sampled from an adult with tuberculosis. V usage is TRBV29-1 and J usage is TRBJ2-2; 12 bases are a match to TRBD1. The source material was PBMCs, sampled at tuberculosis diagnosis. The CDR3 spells CSVDSGQGAGTGELFF. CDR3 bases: TGCAGCGTTGATTCGGGACAGGGGGCCGGCACCGGGGAGCTGTTTTTT.